This entry is about one T cell receptor (beta chain). Its antigen is not identified. The sample comes from a study of cytomegalovirus exposure and HLA in healthy donors. Notes on the study in general: TCR beta V- and J-gene trimming was later associated with a missense DCLRE1C variant.

The PCR employed 60 Vbeta primers together with 13 Jbeta primers. Produced via immunoSEQ multiplex PCR; TCRdb's table is partial and in-frame only. The repertoire has a few hundred thousand clones, approximately 80% of them found once; the top ten carry about 0.22%. Germline V gene sequence: CDR1 MGHRA, CDR2 YSYEKL. After removal of 1 base from V and 3 bases from J, the junction contained 4 bases not matched to a gene. The CDR3 is made up of 16 amino acids. Sequencing used PBMCs. The source of this sequence is a girl aged 2-10 years in good health and CMV-seronegative. The V gene is TRBV4-1, the J gene TRBJ2-1, with 9 bases matching TRBD2. The CDR3 nucleotides read TGCGCCAGCAGCCAAGGGGTAGCGGGAGTCTACAATGAGCAGTTCTTC. This sequence encodes CASSQGVAGVYNEQFF.